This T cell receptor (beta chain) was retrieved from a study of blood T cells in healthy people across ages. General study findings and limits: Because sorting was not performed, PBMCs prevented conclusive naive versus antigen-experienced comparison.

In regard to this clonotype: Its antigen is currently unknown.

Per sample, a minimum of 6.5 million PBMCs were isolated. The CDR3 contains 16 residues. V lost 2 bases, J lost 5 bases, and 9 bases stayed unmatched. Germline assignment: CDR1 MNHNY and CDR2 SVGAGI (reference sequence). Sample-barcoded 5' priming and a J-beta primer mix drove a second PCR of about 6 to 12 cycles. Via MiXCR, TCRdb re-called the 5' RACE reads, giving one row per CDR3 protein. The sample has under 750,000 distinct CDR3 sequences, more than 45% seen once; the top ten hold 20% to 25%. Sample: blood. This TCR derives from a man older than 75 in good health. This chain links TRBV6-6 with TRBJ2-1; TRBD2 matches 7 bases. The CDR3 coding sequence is TGTGCCAGCAGTTACCCCGGGGGAGCGGGGCACAATGAGCAGTTCTTC. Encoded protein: CASSYPGGAGHNEQFF.